This T cell receptor (beta chain) came from a study of kidney transplant recipient with SARS-CoV-2 infection. This clonotype was detected many times. TCRdb re-derived calls from the reads in MiXCR, one entry per CDR3 protein. The sample yields 200,000 to 300,000 distinct CDR3 sequences, more than 25% seen once. J gave up 6 bases and V 10 bases, and 17 bases lay outside the gene matches. The CDR3 loop spans 15 amino acids. CDR1 MDHEN and CDR2 SYDVKM come from the germline V gene. The chain carries TRBV28 and TRBJ1-2, with TRBD1 identical over 7 bases. This specimen consisted of a blood sample, obtained at baseline and on roughly day 110 from a kidney transplant recipient. This receptor was obtained from a male patient between 25 and 39 years old who had COVID-19 and was a kidney transplant recipient. Some T cells may be provided by the graft donor. For the CDR3, the DNA is TGTGCCACCGACAGGACAGGTCATGTAGGTGATGGCTACACCTTC. Its protein is CATDRTGHVGDGYTF.